Below are 8 T cell receptor beta chains sequenced from a single sample in a study of blood T cells in healthy people across ages. Then a second PCR, running roughly 7 to 11 cycles, was carried out with a sample-barcoded 5' primer and a J-beta primer mix. TCRdb analysed the 5' RACE reads with MiXCR anew, one entry per CDR3 protein. The sample yields about 1.5 million distinct CDR3 sequences, about 45% seen once. What was sequenced was blood. The receptors originated from a woman under 30 in good health.

This chain joins TRBV7-9 and TRBJ1-2; D unclear. V was cut by 7 bases and J by 3 bases, with 15 bases left in between. CDR1 and CDR2 (germline): SEHNR, FQNEAQ (reference sequence). The CDR3 is made up of 14 amino acids. The CDR3 is CASTLRGAYYGYTF. The CDR3 DNA reads as TGTGCCAGCACCCTTAGAGGTGCCTACTATGGCTACACCTTC.

The rearrangement links TRBV6-5 to TRBJ2-5, with a possible D match to TRBD1 (6 bases). There are 13 residues in the CDR3. V lost 0 bases, J lost 11 bases, and 13 bases lay in between. Germline values: CDR1 MNHEY, CDR2 SVGAGI. CDR3 amino acids: CASSYSQGSGQYF. The CDR3 DNA reads as TGTGCCAGCAGTTACTCACAGGGAAGTGGGCAGTACTTC.

J is TRBJ2-5 and V is TRBV4-1; TRBD2 agrees at 12 bases. The V gene end was trimmed by 0 bases and the J gene end by 5 bases; junction bases not matched to a gene: 4. CDR1 is MGHRA, CDR2 YSYEKL, per germline. The CDR3 sequence is 16 residues long. CDR3 protein: CASSQEGTSGRETQYF. Here the CDR3 DNA reads TGCGCCAGCAGCCAAGAAGGGACTAGCGGGCGGGAGACCCAGTACTTC.

The chain couples TRBV7-2 to TRBJ2-3; D is perhaps TRBD1 or TRBD2 (5 bases each). This CDR3 region has 16 residues. Between the trimmed V and J ends, which lost 3 bases and 0 bases, there was a span of 13 bases. Germline V gene data show CDR1 as SGHTA and CDR2 as FQGNSA. CDR3 in amino acids: CASSFRGVGSTDTQYF. CDR3 coding DNA: TGTGCCAGCAGCTTCCGGGGCGTGGGTAGCACAGATACGCAGTATTTT.

This clonotype was observed at least ten times. The V call is TRBV9, the J call TRBJ2-7, with a weak D call TRBD1 (6 bases). Germline CDR1 is SGDLS and CDR2 is YYNGEE. Trimming removed 0 bases at V and 1 base at J, with 8 bases between. The CDR3 has 14 amino acids. The CDR3 nucleotides read TGTGCCAGCAGCGTAGGGGGACAATCCTACGAGCAGTACTTC. This encodes CASSVGGQSYEQYF.

This clonotype was detected many times. The V call is TRBV29-1, the J call TRBJ1-2, with TRBD1 identical over 10 bases. CDR3 length: 17 amino acids. CDR1 and CDR2 from the germline V gene are SQVTM and ANQGSEA. Losses at the gene ends were 2 bases for V and 6 bases for J; bases not matched to a gene: 15. CDR3 DNA: TGCAGCGTTGAATTGTTTTTCGGGACAGGGGAACAGGATGGCTACACCTTC. Amino acid sequence: CSVELFFGTGEQDGYTF.

This chain links TRBV20-1 with TRBJ1-1; D is undetermined. The CDR3 consists of 11 residues. Deletions cut 3 bases from V and 6 bases from J, with 8 bases between. CDR1 is DFQATT and CDR2 is SNEGSKA in the germline V gene (reference sequence). The CDR3 region has the DNA TGCAGTGCTAGTAATCAAGCTGAAGCTTTCTTT. It codes for CSASNQAEAFF.

This chain joins TRBV7-9 and TRBJ2-7; maybe TRBD2 (5 bases). The CDR3 totals 17 residues. Germline lookup yields CDR1 SEHNR and CDR2 FQNEAQ (reference sequence). The V gene lost 5 bases and the J gene lost 4 bases, with 24 bases spanning the gap. The CDR3 loop reads CASSEDLPGTIVYEQYF. The CDR3 DNA follows: TGTGCCAGCAGCGAAGATCTTCCGGGAACCATTGTATACGAGCAGTACTTC.